Below are 30 T cell receptor beta chains sequenced from a single sample in a study of blood T cells in healthy people across ages. A sample-barcoded 5' primer and a J-beta primer mix were used in a second PCR of roughly 7 to 11 cycles. TCRdb itself ran the 5' RACE reads through MiXCR, one entry per CDR3 protein. The sample consists of 550,000 to 700,000 distinct CDR3 sequences, roughly 29% of them appearing once. The material sequenced was blood. These receptors all stem from a woman aged 65 to 85 in good health.

The sample holds a few counts of this clonotype. The chain employs TRBV5-5 and TRBJ2-5; 13 nucleotides match TRBD2. After removal of 7 bases from V and 3 bases from J, the junction contained 6 bases not matched to a gene. The CDR3 sequence is 15 residues long. Germline CDR1 is SGHKS and CDR2 is YYEKEE (reference sequence). CDR3 DNA sequence: TGTGCCAGCGGACTAGCGGGGGTGATTAAAGAGACCCAGTACTTC. Its protein is CASGLAGVIKETQYF.

This chain links TRBV6-6 with TRBJ2-5; the D gene is possibly TRBD1 (6 bases). Trimming removed 5 bases from V and 3 bases from J, with 13 bases in between. Germline V CDR1 and CDR2: MNHNY, SVGAGI (reference sequence). There are 14 residues in the CDR3. CDR3 bases: TGTGCCAGCAGTGGACAGTTTGACGAAGAGACCCAGTACTTC. Amino acid sequence: CASSGQFDEETQYF.

The table lists this clonotype with a few counts. The chain has TRBV5-5 and TRBJ2-2, with TRBD1 matching 7 bases. The CDR3 loop spans 15 amino acids. Germline V gene sequence: CDR1 SGHKS, CDR2 YYEKEE (reference sequence). Germline trimming cut 4 bases from V and 6 bases from J; bases unmatched to any gene: 9. CDR3 sequence (DNA): TGTGCCAGCAGCCTCCGGGACAGCGTCTCCGGGGAGCTGTTTTTT. Its protein product is CASSLRDSVSGELFF.

The sample holds many counts of this clonotype. The chain employs TRBV27 and TRBJ1-4; the D is unclear. The CDR3 consists of 18 residues. Germline V gene sequence: CDR1 MNHEY, CDR2 SMNVEV (reference sequence). Trimming took off 7 bases at V and 0 bases at J, with 21 bases between the two ends. The CDR3 bases are TGTGCCAGCACTCCTCTGCGCAGATCCCCCCCAACTAATGAAAAACTGTTTTTT. Residues: CASTPLRRSPPTNEKLFF.

This clonotype has just a few counts. The chain carries TRBV2 and TRBJ2-1; no definite D call. V lost 6 bases to trimming and J lost 5 bases, with 8 bases between them. The CDR3 sequence is 12 residues long. CDR1 SNHLY and CDR2 FYNNEI come from the germline V gene. CDR3 loop: CASRLDNNEQFF. CDR3 nucleotide sequence: TGTGCCAGCAGACTTGACAACAATGAGCAGTTCTTC.

The J gene is TRBJ1-1, the V gene TRBV18; 9 bases align to TRBD1. The CDR3 loop spans 15 amino acids. The germline gives CDR1 KGHSH, CDR2 LQKENI. The ends lost 3 bases at V and 5 bases at J; junction bases unmatched: 7. The CDR3 DNA reads TGTGCCAGCTCACCGCAACAGGGGGCCTTAACTGAAGCTTTCTTT. Its protein product is CASSPQQGALTEAFF. Full variable domain (outside the CDR3, taken from reference TRBV18 and TRBJ1-1): NAGVMQNPRHLVRRRGQEARLRCSPMKGHSHVYWYRQLPEEGLKFMVYLQKENIIDESGMPKERFSAEFPKEGPSILRIQQVVRGDSAAYFCASSPQQGALTEAFFGQGTRLTVV.

A few counts support this clonotype. The chain recombines TRBV7-3 with TRBJ2-1; the match to TRBD1 covers 9 bases. This CDR3 has 16 amino acids. CDR1 is SGHTA, CDR2 FQGTGA, per germline. With V trimmed by 2 bases and J by 10 bases, 12 bases remained unmatched. CDR3: CASSLYPDRGSDEQFF. The CDR3 DNA reads as TGTGCCAGCAGCTTATATCCGGACAGGGGTTCCGACGAGCAGTTCTTC.

In nucleotides, the CDR3 is TGTGCCAGCAGCCTCCGACTGAATATTGGCACAGGGTTTAACTACGAGCAGTACTTC. Translating gives CASSLRLNIGTGFNYEQYF. The V call is TRBV6-2 or TRBV6-3, the J call TRBJ2-1, with D perhaps TRBD1 (6 bases). The end of the DNA aligns better with TRBJ2-7, so the J call may be wrong. The length of the CDR3 is 19 residues. Per germline, CDR1 MNHEY and CDR2 SVGEGT.

This clonotype was counted only a few times. The chain has TRBV7-2 and TRBJ1-4; 11 bases match TRBD1. J gave up 7 bases and V 1 base, and 2 bases lay outside the gene matches. Per the germline V gene, CDR1 is SGHTA and CDR2 is FQGNSA. The length of the CDR3 is 15 residues. CDR3 sequence (DNA): TGTGCCAGCAGCTTAGTTGGGACAGGGGGTGAAAAACTGTTTTTT. Its translation is CASSLVGTGGEKLFF.

V and J are TRBV4-3 and TRBJ1-4; the D gene is possibly TRBD1 (5 bases). The CDR3 has 16 amino acids. Trimming took 6 bases from V and 4 from J, leaving 18 bases between them. Germline CDR1 reads LGHNA; CDR2 reads YSLEER. The CDR3 reads CASRPHSQGNNEKLFF. The DNA for the CDR3 is TGCGCCAGCAGACCCCATAGTCAGGGCAATAATGAAAAACTGTTTTTT.

This clonotype was found a few times. The chain combines TRBV7-2 with TRBJ1-1, with D perhaps TRBD1 (5 bases). With 4 bases removed from V and 0 bases from J, the gap between germline ends came to 12 bases. The length of the CDR3 is 15 residues. Germline-derived CDR1 and CDR2 are SGHTA and FQGNSA. Written as DNA, the CDR3 is TGTGCCAGCAGCTCCCAGGGAGGGCTGAACACTGAAGCTTTCTTT. Its translation is CASSSQGGLNTEAFF.

This clonotype was seen once. The chain combines TRBV7-9 with TRBJ1-2, with TRBD1 matching over 7 bases. With V trimmed by 5 bases and J by 5 bases, 8 bases remained unmatched. Germline loops: CDR1 SEHNR, CDR2 FQNEAQ (reference sequence). The CDR3 spans 14 residues. For the CDR3, the DNA is TGTGCCAGCAGCGGACAGGCCCGAAGTTATGGCTACACCTTC. Translating gives CASSGQARSYGYTF.

This chain joins TRBV7-2 and TRBJ2-1, with TRBD2 matching 16 bases. Germline V gives CDR1 SGHTA, CDR2 FQGNSA. The CDR3 consists of 15 residues. After removal of 4 bases from V and 12 bases from J, the junction contained 6 bases not matched to a gene. The CDR3 bases are TGTGCCAGCAGCTCGGGACTAGCGGGGGGGTATGTGCAGTTCTTC. The encoded protein is CASSSGLAGGYVQFF.

V and J are TRBV19 and TRBJ1-2; the D is unclear. This CDR3 spans 16 amino acids. V was cut by 3 bases and J by 8 bases, with 22 bases left in between. Looked up from germline, CDR1 is LNHDA and CDR2 is SQIVND (reference sequence). CDR3 bases: TGTGCCAGTAGTATGGGGTCGCAGGCCCTATCGGGAGGCTACACCTTC. This sequence encodes CASSMGSQALSGGYTF.

V usage is TRBV6-2 or TRBV6-3 and J usage is TRBJ1-2, with unresolved D. From germline, CDR1 is MNHEY and CDR2 SVGEGT. The V end was cut by 8 bases, the J end by 4 bases, with 11 bases between. This CDR3 has 12 amino acids. The CDR3 loop reads CASVNPGYGYTF. CDR3 nucleotides: TGTGCCAGCGTTAACCCTGGCTATGGCTACACCTTC.

This clonotype was recorded many times. This chain connects TRBV5-1 to TRBJ2-5, with D unclear. The CDR3 totals 13 residues. Per the germline V gene, CDR1 is SGHRS and CDR2 is YFSETQ. V lost 1 base to trimming and J lost 5 bases, with 9 bases between them. The CDR3: CASSLSFGETQYF. CDR3 coding DNA: TGCGCCAGCAGCTTGTCCTTTGGGGAGACCCAGTACTTC.

This clonotype was counted between two and nine times. The chain uses TRBV7-2 and TRBJ2-7, with 7 bases fitting TRBD1. The CDR3 covers 15 residues. V gave up 6 bases and J gave up 3 bases; unmatched junction bases: 11. The germline V gene has CDR1 SGHTA and CDR2 FQGNSA. This chain's CDR3 is CASSSRTGEFYEQYF. In nucleotides, the CDR3 is TGTGCCAGCAGTTCGAGGACAGGAGAATTCTACGAGCAGTACTTC.

The V gene is TRBV6-4, the J gene TRBJ2-5, with 8 positions matching TRBD2. The end of the DNA is better explained by TRBJ2-7, so the J call may be wrong. The germline CDR1 and CDR2 sequences are MRHNA and SNTAGT. The CDR3 is 18 amino acids. CDR3: CASRAPGLGHPFPYEQYF. For the CDR3, the DNA is TGTGCCAGCAGGGCACCGGGACTAGGACACCCCTTCCCCTACGAGCAGTACTTC.

This clonotype has only a few counts. The chain uses TRBV7-9 and TRBJ2-4; D might be TRBD2 (6 bases). CDR3 length: 14 amino acids. Germline values: CDR1 SEHNR, CDR2 FQNEAQ (reference sequence). V was cut by 5 bases and J by 5 bases, with 13 bases left in between. CDR3 sequence reads: CASSLRGTENIQYF. CDR3 DNA: TGTGCCAGCAGCCTACGGGGGACCGAAAACATTCAGTACTTC.

This clonotype was picked up many times. The rearrangement links TRBV20-1 to TRBJ2-7, with 8 nucleotides matching TRBD1. The junction had 10 bases not matched to a gene; V was cut back by 4 bases and J by 2 bases. The CDR3 spans 15 residues. Per germline, CDR1 DFQATT and CDR2 SNEGSKA (reference sequence). CDR3 loop: CSAKNQEQGAYEQYF. CDR3 bases: TGCAGTGCTAAAAATCAGGAACAGGGGGCCTACGAGCAGTACTTC.

The chain has TRBV5-1 and TRBJ2-4, with D tentatively TRBD1 (6 bases). Germline CDR1 is SGHRS and CDR2 is YFSETQ. CDR3 length: 14 amino acids. V was trimmed by 3 bases and J by 6 bases, leaving 13 bases between them. The CDR3, as DNA: TGCGCCAGCAGCTCCGGGACAAGGTCAAACATTCAGTACTTC. Protein product: CASSSGTRSNIQYF.

J is TRBJ2-2 and V is TRBV2; D is unresolved. CDR1 SNHLY and CDR2 FYNNEI come from the germline V gene. Deletions cut 6 bases from V and 7 bases from J, with 15 bases between. CDR3 length equals 14 residues. Here the CDR3 reads CASRSRVESGELFF. Written as DNA, the CDR3 is TGTGCCAGCAGGTCAAGAGTTGAGAGCGGGGAGCTGTTTTTT.

The V and J genes are TRBV12-3 or TRBV12-4 and TRBJ1-2; the D gene is possibly TRBD1 (5 bases). The CDR3 has 18 residues. V lost 3 bases and J lost 3, with 23 bases in between. Written as DNA, the CDR3 is TGTGCCAGCAGTTTTGGGGTCGGGGCCGCACTTCGAGACTATGGCTACACCTTC. It is translated as CASSFGVGAALRDYGYTF.

This clonotype was seen only once. V and J are TRBV15 and TRBJ1-1; D unresolved. This CDR3 has 17 amino acids. The germline V and J ends were trimmed by 1 base and 0 bases, with 15 bases remaining between them. CDR1 LNHNV and CDR2 YYDKDF come from the germline V gene (reference sequence). The DNA of the CDR3 is TGTGCCACCAGCAGAGGGCCGGCGGATCCTCTGAACACTGAAGCTTTCTTT. This translates into CATSRGPADPLNTEAFF.

This clonotype has a handful of counts. V gene TRBV28 combines with J gene TRBJ2-5; D is uncertain. Germline values: CDR1 MDHEN, CDR2 SYDVKM. The CDR3 has 13 residues. Trimming cost V 3 bases and J 5 bases, with 10 bases left between them. The CDR3 sequence is CASSFGRIETQYF. The CDR3 DNA follows: TGTGCCAGCAGTTTTGGTAGAATTGAGACCCAGTACTTC. Complete variable domain (other parts from reference TRBV28 and TRBJ2-5): DVKVTQSSRYLVKRTGEKVFLECVQDMDHENMFWYRQDPGLGLRLIYFSYDVKMKEKGDIPEGYSVSREKKERFSLILESASTNQTSMYLCASSFGRIETQYFGPGTRLLVL.

The V gene is TRBV19, the J gene TRBJ2-2; 9 bases are a match to TRBD1. Per the germline V gene, CDR1 is LNHDA and CDR2 is SQIVND (reference sequence). V was pared by 8 bases and J by 7 bases, with 5 bases of the junction left unmatched. The CDR3 runs 13 residues. The CDR3 loop is CASQQGAVGELFF. In DNA, the CDR3 is TGTGCCAGTCAACAGGGGGCAGTCGGGGAGCTGTTTTTT.

The rearrangement joins TRBV7-2 to TRBJ2-1; 9 bases are a match to TRBD2. The CDR3 is made up of 16 amino acids. V shed 1 base, J shed 8 bases, and the junction held 9 bases outside the gene matches. CDR1 SGHTA and CDR2 FQGNSA come from the germline V gene. DNA for the CDR3: TGTGCCAGCAGCTTAGTTCGGCCGGCGGGGGGGTATGAGCAGTTCTTC. It codes for CASSLVRPAGGYEQFF.

This clonotype has just a few counts. This chain connects TRBV5-1 to TRBJ2-3; D is unresolved. V lost 0 bases and J lost 2, with 10 bases in between. CDR3 length: 15 amino acids. CDR1 is SGHRS, CDR2 YFSETQ, per germline. In nucleotides, the CDR3 is TGCGCCAGCAGCTTGGTCGCCAGATTCACAGATACGCAGTATTTT. This sequence encodes CASSLVARFTDTQYF. Together with reference TRBV5-1 and TRBJ2-3, the CDR3 gives the full variable domain: KAGVTQTPRYLIKTRGQQVTLSCSPISGHRSVSWYQQTPGQGLQFLFEYFSETQRNKGNFPGRFSGRQFSNSRSEMNVSTLELGDSALYLCASSLVARFTDTQYFGPGTRLTVL.

This chain uses TRBV28 with TRBJ2-3; the match to TRBD2 covers 9 bases. The V and J ends lost 5 bases and 5 bases, in that order; junction bases with no gene match: 11. Germline V gives CDR1 MDHEN, CDR2 SYDVKM. The length of the CDR3 is 16 residues. CDR3 in DNA: TGTGCCAGCAGTCCCGGGGGTAGCGGGGGCCGAGATACGCAGTATTTT. Encoded protein: CASSPGGSGGRDTQYF.

The chain links TRBV29-1 to TRBJ1-1; unclear D gene. The CDR3 contains 13 residues. V was clipped by 7 bases and J by 4 bases, with 16 bases between them. Germline lookup yields CDR1 SQVTM and CDR2 ANQGSEA. This CDR3 reads CSAVPGPRTEAFF. For the CDR3, the DNA is TGCAGCGCTGTTCCGGGCCCCCGCACTGAAGCTTTCTTT.